Sequencing of this T cell receptor (beta chain) was carried out in a study of T cell repertoires in cytomegalovirus infection. About the study: The public TCR beta signatures pointed to both CMV infection and matching HLA type. Study-wide results and caveats: CMV carriers having the relevant HLA were flagged by cumulative public TCR beta family frequency. The response measured ex vivo was dominated by TCR beta clonotypes (HLA-C-restricted and CMV-specific).

Remarks on this clonotype: Its antigen is not identified.

TCRdb re-called the reads through MiXCR, storing one row per CDR3 protein. The profile shows 680,000 or so distinct CDR3 sequences, 35% of them singletons. From germline, CDR1 is MDHEN and CDR2 SYDVKM. The CDR3 is 14 amino acids. Trimming cost V 3 bases and J 4 bases, with 10 bases left between them. This chain links TRBV28 with TRBJ2-1; D is possibly TRBD1 (5 bases). The source of this sequence is a human donor in good health (CMV status not recorded). Some clones in this sample may be carry-over from other donors' samples. Sequencing was performed on PBMCs. CDR3: CASSFLNRYNEQFF. As DNA, the CDR3 is TGTGCCAGCAGTTTTTTAAACAGGTACAATGAGCAGTTCTTC.